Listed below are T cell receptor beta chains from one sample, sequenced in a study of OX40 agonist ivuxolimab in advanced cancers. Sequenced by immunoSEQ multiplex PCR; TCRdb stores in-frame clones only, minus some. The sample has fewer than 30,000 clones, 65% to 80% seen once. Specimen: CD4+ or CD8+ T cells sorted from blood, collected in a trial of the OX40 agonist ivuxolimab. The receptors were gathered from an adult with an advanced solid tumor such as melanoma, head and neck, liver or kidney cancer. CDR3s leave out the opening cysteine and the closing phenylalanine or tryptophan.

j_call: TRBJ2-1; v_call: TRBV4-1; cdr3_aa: ASSQDPTDFGPHNEQF
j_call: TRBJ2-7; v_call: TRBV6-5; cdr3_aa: ASSVAGAYEQY
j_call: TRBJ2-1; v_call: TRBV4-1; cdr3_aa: ASSQGGGYNEQF
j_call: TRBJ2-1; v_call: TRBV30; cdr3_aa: AWSVGTSVNEQF
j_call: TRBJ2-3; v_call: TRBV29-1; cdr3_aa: SAEEGTGTDTQY
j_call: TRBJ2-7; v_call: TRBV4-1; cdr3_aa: ASSQQGGSSYEQY
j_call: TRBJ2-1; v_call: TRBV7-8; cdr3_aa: ASSLLVHNEQF
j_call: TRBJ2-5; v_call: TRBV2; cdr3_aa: ASSDLGFIETQY
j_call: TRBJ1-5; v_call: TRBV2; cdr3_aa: ASSYDRVSVNQPQH
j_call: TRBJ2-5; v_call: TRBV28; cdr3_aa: ASSLFVRREEKETQY
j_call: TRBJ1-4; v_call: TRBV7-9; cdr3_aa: ASAEESTDEKLF
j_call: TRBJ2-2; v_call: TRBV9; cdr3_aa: ASSVHEAGELF
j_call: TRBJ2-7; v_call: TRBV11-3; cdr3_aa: ASSYWTGSSYEQY
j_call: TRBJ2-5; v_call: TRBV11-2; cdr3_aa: ASNGGVIAGGKETQY
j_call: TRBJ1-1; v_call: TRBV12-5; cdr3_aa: ASVQGSGTEAF
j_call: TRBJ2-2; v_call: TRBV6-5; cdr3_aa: ASSLAGELF